The clone carrying this T cell receptor (beta chain) was detected only a few times. Its antigen is not identified. This specimen belongs to a study of beta chain features in type 1 diabetes. Every isolated RNA sample was fully reverse transcribed, so sequencing captured expressed TCRB transcripts. Assay: immunoSEQ multiplex PCR; the TCRdb copy retains only in-frame clones and omits some. Among hundreds of thousands of clones listed, over 9.5% were seen once. Study-level points and caveats: Type 1 diabetes patients had TCRB CDR3s that were shorter (moderately but significantly so) in all four CD4+ subsets. Whether HLA type influences TCRB rearrangement remained unresolved here.

Trimming removed 10 bases from V and 0 bases from J, with 12 bases in between. Germline CDR1 is KGHSH and CDR2 is LQKENI. The CDR3 has 14 amino acids. Around 120 mL of blood, on average, came from one heparinised draw per donor. The rearrangement joins TRBV18 to TRBJ1-4; TRBD1 is a possible D gene (5 bases). The sample taken for sequencing was naive CD4+ T cells from blood. The source is a young woman with type 1 diabetes. Here the CDR3 reads CATTGGATNEKLFF. The CDR3 DNA sequence: TGTGCCACTACAGGAGGGGCAACTAATGAAAAACTGTTTTTT.